This is a list of T cell receptor beta chains from one sample in a study of naive and memory T cell subsets. TCRdb re-derived calls from the UMI-ligation and nested PCR reads in MiXCR, one entry per CDR3 protein. The table records about 22,000 distinct CDR3 sequences, roughly 10% of them present only once. Material: central memory CD8+ T cells from blood. The receptor source for this set is a human donor in good health. Each CDR3 is given with its conserved first and last residue. Fields, in order: D gene, clone size, J gene, V gene, CDR3 protein, CDR3 DNA. D genes are given only for firm matches. For some rows the clone size is stated as once, few or many, or as a class when expanded; others skip it.

D gene: TRBD2
clone size: many
J gene: TRBJ2-1
V gene: TRBV19
CDR3 protein: CASGLGMIEQFF
CDR3 DNA: TGTGCCAGTGGACTAGGGATGATTGAGCAGTTCTTC

D gene: -
clone size: medium-sized
J gene: TRBJ2-6
V gene: TRBV4-1
CDR3 protein: CASSQDEGTGANVLTF
CDR3 DNA: TGCGCCAGCAGCCAAGATGAGGGGACTGGGGCCAACGTCCTGACTTTC

D gene: TRBD2
clone size: -
J gene: TRBJ2-1
V gene: TRBV7-6
CDR3 protein: CASSLLAGDLNNEQFF
CDR3 DNA: TGTGCCAGCAGCTTACTGGCGGGAGACCTGAACAATGAGCAGTTCTTC

D gene: -
clone size: medium-sized
J gene: TRBJ1-1
V gene: TRBV19
CDR3 protein: CASSGNLRTEAFF
CDR3 DNA: TGTGCCAGTAGCGGAAATTTGCGCACTGAAGCTTTCTTT

D gene: -
clone size: many
J gene: TRBJ1-1
V gene: TRBV7-9
CDR3 protein: CASAAKLTEAFF
CDR3 DNA: TGTGCCAGCGCAGCTAAATTGACTGAAGCTTTCTTT

D gene: -
clone size: many
J gene: TRBJ2-1
V gene: TRBV4-1
CDR3 protein: CASSQLGRDEQFF
CDR3 DNA: TGCGCCAGCAGCCAATTAGGACGGGATGAGCAGTTCTTC

D gene: -
clone size: -
J gene: TRBJ1-1
V gene: TRBV7-9
CDR3 protein: CASGSHENTEAFF
CDR3 DNA: TGTGCCAGCGGATCACACGAGAACACTGAAGCTTTCTTT

D gene: -
clone size: -
J gene: TRBJ2-6
V gene: TRBV19
CDR3 protein: CASKASAAGANVLTF
CDR3 DNA: TGTGCCAGTAAGGCATCGGCCGCTGGGGCCAACGTCCTGACTTTC

D gene: -
clone size: many
J gene: TRBJ1-6
V gene: TRBV28
CDR3 protein: CASSLILAAPNSPLHF
CDR3 DNA: TGTGCCAGCAGTTTAATCCTCGCGGCACCAAATTCACCCCTCCACTTT

D gene: -
clone size: many
J gene: TRBJ1-5
V gene: TRBV28
CDR3 protein: CASSFTGSWQPQHF
CDR3 DNA: TGTGCCAGCAGTTTTACAGGGAGTTGGCAGCCCCAGCATTTT

D gene: -
clone size: many
J gene: TRBJ2-7
V gene: TRBV6-2/TRBV6-3
CDR3 protein: CASSPLGRREQYF
CDR3 DNA: TGTGCCAGCAGCCCACTAGGACGGCGCGAGCAGTACTTC

D gene: -
clone size: few
J gene: TRBJ1-5
V gene: TRBV6-5
CDR3 protein: CASSYSNPGRGQPQHF
CDR3 DNA: TGTGCCAGCAGTTACTCGAACCCAGGGCGTGGGCAGCCCCAGCATTTT

D gene: TRBD1
clone size: -
J gene: TRBJ2-5
V gene: TRBV28
CDR3 protein: CASSRRDREETQYF
CDR3 DNA: TGTGCCAGCAGTCGCCGGGACAGGGAGGAGACCCAGTACTTC

D gene: -
clone size: -
J gene: TRBJ2-1
V gene: TRBV15
CDR3 protein: CATSRELGGGDEQFF
CDR3 DNA: TGTGCCACCAGCAGAGAACTAGGAGGAGGCGATGAGCAGTTCTTC

D gene: TRBD2
clone size: large
J gene: TRBJ2-5
V gene: TRBV20-1
CDR3 protein: CSAKIGREIETQYF
CDR3 DNA: TGCAGTGCCAAAATTGGGCGGGAGATTGAGACCCAGTACTTC

D gene: TRBD1
clone size: -
J gene: TRBJ1-5
V gene: TRBV28
CDR3 protein: CASSDRGQQPNSNQPQHF
CDR3 DNA: TGTGCCAGCAGTGACAGGGGGCAGCAACCAAATAGCAATCAGCCCCAGCATTTT